These T cell receptor beta chains were read from a single sample in a study of Graves' ophthalmopathy and Graves' hyperthyroidism. MiXCR, run by TCRdb on the multiplex PCR reads, gives a single entry per CDR3 protein. The data contain roughly 410,000 distinct CDR3 sequences, just over 15% of them singletons. Material for sequencing was peripheral blood. The receptors were sampled from a woman aged 18-29 years with stable Graves' hyperthyroidism. Both conserved end residues are part of each CDR3. Each record gives: J gene, D gene, V gene, clone size, CDR3 DNA, CDR3 protein. A D gene is named only where the DNA matches it firmly. A row's size may be missing; if present it is once, few, many or a size class.

J: TRBJ1-2; D: NA; V: TRBV5-1; size: many; DNA: TGCGCCAGCAGCTCCGGGGAGCGATCAGGGATGGGCTACACCTTC; CDR3: CASSSGERSGMGYTF
J: TRBJ1-3; D: NA; V: TRBV7-9; size: few; DNA: TGTGCCAGCAGTTTTTCGGGGAGCTCTGGAAACACCATATATTTT; CDR3: CASSFSGSSGNTIYF
J: TRBJ1-2; D: NA; V: TRBV12-3/TRBV12-4; size: many; DNA: TGTGCCAGCAGTTTATCCAGCTATGGCTACACCTTC; CDR3: CASSLSSYGYTF
J: TRBJ1-2; D: NA; V: TRBV2; size: many; DNA: TGTGCCAGCAGTGAGTTTGAGGGGTATGGCTACACCTTC; CDR3: CASSEFEGYGYTF
J: TRBJ1-6; D: TRBD1; V: TRBV5-1; size: many; DNA: TGCGCCAGCAGCTTGGAGGGGGCAGCCTCACCCCTCCACTTT; CDR3: CASSLEGAASPLHF
J: TRBJ1-5; D: TRBD1; V: TRBV6-2/TRBV6-3; size: many; DNA: TGTGCCAGCAGTTTACCGGGACAGGGCCTCTCAAACTACCAGCCCCAGCATTTT; CDR3: CASSLPGQGLSNYQPQHF
J: TRBJ2-7; D: TRBD1; V: TRBV20-1; size: many; DNA: TGCAGTGCTAGCCCTTTCGACAGGGAAACGGGGGAGCAGTACTTC; CDR3: CSASPFDRETGEQYF
J: TRBJ1-2; D: TRBD1; V: TRBV12-3/TRBV12-4; size: many; DNA: TGTGCCAGCAGAGGACAGGAGATCTATGGCTACACCTTC; CDR3: CASRGQEIYGYTF
J: TRBJ1-1; D: NA; V: TRBV27; size: many; DNA: TGTGCCAGCAGTTTAGGGAATTCCCCTGAAGCTTTCTTT; CDR3: CASSLGNSPEAFF
J: TRBJ1-2; D: NA; V: TRBV27; size: many; DNA: TGTGCCAGCAGTTTCGATCGTGGGTTTCGTGGCTACACCTTC; CDR3: CASSFDRGFRGYTF
J: TRBJ1-2; D: NA; V: TRBV7-9; size: many; DNA: TGTGCCAGCAGCTCCTTGGAGTTGCGGATCCGGTATGGCTACACCTTC; CDR3: CASSSLELRIRYGYTF
J: TRBJ2-5; D: TRBD2; V: TRBV7-9; size: many; DNA: TGTGCCAGCAGCCCTCGACTAGCGGGGGTGGAGACCCAGTACTTC; CDR3: CASSPRLAGVETQYF
J: TRBJ2-2; D: NA; V: TRBV11-2; size: many; DNA: TGTGCCAGCAGCTGGGGTCGTAGGGTTCGCACCGGGGAGCTGTTTTTT; CDR3: CASSWGRRVRTGELFF
J: TRBJ1-3; D: NA; V: TRBV20-1; size: few; DNA: TGCAGTGCTAGAGATTTCGACAGCTCTGGAAACACCATATATTTT; CDR3: CSARDFDSSGNTIYF
J: TRBJ2-5; D: NA; V: TRBV6-1; size: NA; DNA: TGTGCCAGCACCCCTATACAGATCACCCAAGAGACCCAGTACTTC; CDR3: CASTPIQITQETQYF
J: TRBJ1-1; D: NA; V: TRBV5-1; size: NA; DNA: TGCGCCAGCAGCTTGCATACCGAGAGACGAGGTATTGGGGACACTGAAGCTTTCTTT; CDR3: CASSLHTERRGIGDTEAFF
J: TRBJ2-1; D: NA; V: TRBV6-2/TRBV6-3; size: few; DNA: TGTGCCAGCAGTTACAAGGAAAACAATGAGCAGTTCTTC; CDR3: CASSYKENNEQFF
J: TRBJ2-5; D: NA; V: TRBV11-2; size: few; DNA: TGTGCCAGCAGCTTTAGTCCGTTTTTGGGGGATCAAGAGACCCAGTACTTC; CDR3: CASSFSPFLGDQETQYF